This TCR beta chain emerged from a study of T cell changes during pregnancy in multiple sclerosis. Sequencing was performed with immunoSEQ multiplex PCR; in TCRdb, only in-frame clones are kept and a portion is missing. The table has about 40,000 clones, roughly nine tenths seen once; the top ten hold approximately 0.51%. Trimming took off 2 bases at V and 5 bases at J, with 12 bases between the two ends. Germline values: CDR1 SGHDN, CDR2 FVKESK. This CDR3 is 14 amino acids long. The TCR was taken from a female donor with multiple sclerosis, enrolled in a pregnancy study. The sequencing here drew on CD4+ T cells from peripheral blood mononuclear cells, taken in the first trimester of pregnancy. The chain links TRBV14 to TRBJ1-1, with D possibly being TRBD1 (6 bases). DNA for the CDR3: TGTGCCAGCAGCCAATTCAGGGGAAAGACTGAAGCTTTCTTT. This sequence encodes CASSQFRGKTEAFF.